This TCR beta chain was sequenced during a study of T cell responses to AZD1222 COVID-19 vaccine. Findings and caveats of the study: Clonal diversity may have been underestimated in mostly white British donors. Researchers took repertoire samples only after the peak T cell response had come. Dominant CD4 TCR responses targeted spike regions 160-218 and 743-854.

The CDR3 covers 12 residues. V was pared by 2 bases and J by 12 bases, with 13 bases between. To note about this clone: Its specificity is unknown.

Produced via immunoSEQ multiplex PCR; TCRdb's table is partial and in-frame only. This repertoire shows around 78,000 clones, roughly 87% found once; its top ten account for more than 4.5%. The chain combines TRBV12-3 or TRBV12-4 with TRBJ1-1; a possible D gene is TRBD1 (5 bases). The sequence was obtained from an adult in good health. Sequenced material: peripheral blood, taken on day 0 of MenACWY control vaccination. The CDR3 DNA sequence: TGTGCCAGCAGTTTAATACCCCAGGGTACTTTCTTT. Protein product: CASSLIPQGTFF.